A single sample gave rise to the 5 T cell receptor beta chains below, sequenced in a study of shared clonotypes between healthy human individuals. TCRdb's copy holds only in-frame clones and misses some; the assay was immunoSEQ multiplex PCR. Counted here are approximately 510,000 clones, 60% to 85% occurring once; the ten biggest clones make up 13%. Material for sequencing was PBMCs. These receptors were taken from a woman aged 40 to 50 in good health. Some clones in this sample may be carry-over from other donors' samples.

The CDR3 DNA reads as TGTGCCAGCTCACCTAATCTGGGTTTCACCGGGGAGCTGTTTTTT. Residues: CASSPNLGFTGELFF. The chain joins TRBV18 to TRBJ2-2; unclear D gene. V was clipped by 3 bases and J by 4 bases, with 12 bases between them. Germline V gives CDR1 KGHSH, CDR2 LQKENI. CDR3 size: 15 residues.

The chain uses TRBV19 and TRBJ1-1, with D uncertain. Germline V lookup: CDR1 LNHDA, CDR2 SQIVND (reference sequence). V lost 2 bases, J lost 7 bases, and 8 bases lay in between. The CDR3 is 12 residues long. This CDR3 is CASSIRAREAFF. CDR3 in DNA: TGTGCCAGTAGTATAAGGGCCCGTGAAGCTTTCTTT. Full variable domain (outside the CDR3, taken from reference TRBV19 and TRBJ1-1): DGGITQSPKYLFRKEGQNVTLSCEQNLNHDAMYWYRQDPGQGLRLIYYSQIVNDFQKGDIAEGYSVSREKKESFPLTVTSAQKNPTAFYLCASSIRAREAFFGQGTRLTVV.

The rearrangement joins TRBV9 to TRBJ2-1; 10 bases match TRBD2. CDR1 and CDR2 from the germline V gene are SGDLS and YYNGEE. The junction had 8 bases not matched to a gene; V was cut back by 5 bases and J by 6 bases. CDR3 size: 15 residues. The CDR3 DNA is TGTGCCAGCAGTACCAAAGCGGGAGGGTTCAATGAGCAGTTCTTC. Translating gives CASSTKAGGFNEQFF.

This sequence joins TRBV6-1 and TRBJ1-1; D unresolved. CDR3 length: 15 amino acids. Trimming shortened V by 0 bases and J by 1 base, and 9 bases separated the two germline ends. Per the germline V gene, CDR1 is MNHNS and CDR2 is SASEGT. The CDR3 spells CASSEAWGGNTEAFF. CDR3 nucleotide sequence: TGTGCCAGCAGTGAAGCGTGGGGTGGGAACACTGAAGCTTTCTTT.

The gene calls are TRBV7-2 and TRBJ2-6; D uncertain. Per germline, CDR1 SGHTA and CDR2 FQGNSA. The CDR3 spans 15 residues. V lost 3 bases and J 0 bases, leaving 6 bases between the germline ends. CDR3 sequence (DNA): TGTGCCAGCAGCTTTGTTCGCTCTGGGGCCAACGTCCTGACTTTC. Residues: CASSFVRSGANVLTF.